This T cell receptor (beta chain) was retrieved from a study of shared clonotypes between healthy human individuals. Study as a whole: CD4 naive and memory got three plates each, CD8 naive two, CD8 memory one.

Libraries were prepared by immunoSEQ multiplex PCR; TCRdb keeps only in-frame clonotypes and omits some of them. The top ten clones hold more than 0.1% of a sample with 2 million to 2.5 million clones, approximately 95% of them seen once. Partitioning of CD4+ cells yielded a CD45RA+ naive subset and a CD45RA-negative memory subset. This sequence was found in a man younger than 35 in good health. The sequenced sample consisted of naive CD4+ T cells sorted from blood. Subset here: CD45RA+ positively selected.

The CDR3 protein is CASRNSMNTEAFF. In DNA, the CDR3 is TGCGCCAGCAGAAACAGCATGAACACTGAAGCTTTCTTT. The chain employs TRBV5-1 and TRBJ1-1, with D unresolved. CDR1 and CDR2 from the germline V gene are SGHRS and YFSETQ. This CDR3 is built from 13 residues. V was cut by 5 bases and J by 0 bases, with 8 bases left in between.